The present TCR beta chain was sequenced within a study of Graves' ophthalmopathy and Graves' hyperthyroidism. There are a few counts of this clonotype. The study amplified TCR beta CDR3 regions using RNA transcripts. First-round RT-PCR relied on HTBI primers, and a second-round multiplex PCR came next. A single record per CDR3 protein comes from TCRdb applying MiXCR to the multiplex PCR reads. The sample has about 740,000 distinct CDR3 sequences, approximately 40% seen once. This receptor was taken from an adult man with Graves' ophthalmopathy. Sample: peripheral blood.

This chain's CDR3 is CASSNLGDGYTF. For the CDR3, the DNA is TGTGCCAGCAGCAATTTGGGGGATGGCTACACCTTC. The genes are TRBV5-4 and TRBJ1-2; maybe TRBD1 (5 bases). This CDR3 is 12 amino acids long. Germline values: CDR1 SGHNT, CDR2 YYREEE (reference sequence). The germline V and J ends were trimmed by 4 bases and 6 bases, with 10 bases remaining between them.